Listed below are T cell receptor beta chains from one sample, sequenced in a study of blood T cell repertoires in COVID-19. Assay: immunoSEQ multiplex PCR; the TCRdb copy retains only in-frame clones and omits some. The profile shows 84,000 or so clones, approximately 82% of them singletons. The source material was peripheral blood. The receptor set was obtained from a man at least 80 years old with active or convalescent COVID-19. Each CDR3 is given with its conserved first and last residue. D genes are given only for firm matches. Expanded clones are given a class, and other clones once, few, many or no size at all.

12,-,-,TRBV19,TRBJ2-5,TGTGCCAGCGGACAGACCCAAGAGACCCAGTACTTC,CASGQTQETQYF
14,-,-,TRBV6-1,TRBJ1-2,TGTGCCAGCAGTGAAGTAAGGGGTAACTATGGCTACACCTTC,CASSEVRGNYGYTF
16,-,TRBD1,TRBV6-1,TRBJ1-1,TGTGCCAGCAGTGAACCGGGACAGGCGACGAACACTGAAGCTTTCTTT,CASSEPGQATNTEAFF
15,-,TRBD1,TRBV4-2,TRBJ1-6,TGTGCCAGCAGCCAAGATCAGGGGGCCAGTTCACCCCTCCACTTT,CASSQDQGASSPLHF
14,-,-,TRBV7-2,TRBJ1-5,TGTGCCAGCAGCTTAGGTGGCGGGAATCAGCCCCAGCATTTT,CASSLGGGNQPQHF
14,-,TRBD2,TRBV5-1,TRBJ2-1,TGCGCCAGCAGCTCCGGACTAGCGTACAATGAGCAGTTCTTC,CASSSGLAYNEQFF
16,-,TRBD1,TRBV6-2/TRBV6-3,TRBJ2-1,TGTGCCAGCAGTTACTCGCCGGACAGGTTATACAATGAGCAGTTCTTC,CASSYSPDRLYNEQFF
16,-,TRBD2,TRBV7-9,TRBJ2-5,TGTGCCAGCAGCTCACCAGGGACTATGGGTAGGGAGACCCAGTACTTC,CASSSPGTMGRETQYF
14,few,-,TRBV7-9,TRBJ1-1,TGTGCCAGCAGACCCCCCAAATGGACAGACGAAGCTTTCTTT,CASRPPKWTDEAFF
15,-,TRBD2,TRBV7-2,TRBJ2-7,TGTGCCAGCAGCTTAGCGGGGGGGACCCCTTACGAGCAGTACTTC,CASSLAGGTPYEQYF
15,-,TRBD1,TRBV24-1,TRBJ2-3,TGTGCCACCAGTGAGGACGACAGGGGAGCAGATACGCAGTATTTT,CATSEDDRGADTQYF
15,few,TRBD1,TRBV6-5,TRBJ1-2,TGTGCCAGCAGTTATCGACAGGGAAGAGGCTATGGCTACACCTTC,CASSYRQGRGYGYTF
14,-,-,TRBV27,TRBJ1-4,TGTGCCAGCGGCCTAGGGGATGGCCTGGGAAAACTGTTTTTT,CASGLGDGLGKLFF
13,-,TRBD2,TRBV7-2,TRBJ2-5,TGTGCCAGCAGCATCCGGGGGGGGGAGACCCAGTACTTC,CASSIRGGETQYF
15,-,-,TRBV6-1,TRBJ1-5,TGTGCCAGCAGTGAGACTCCGGATAGCAATCAGCCCCAGCATTTT,CASSETPDSNQPQHF
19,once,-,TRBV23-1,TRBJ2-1,TGCGCCAGCAGTCAATCGGGGTTGAGGGGACAAGGGGAAGGGGATGAGCAGTTCTTC,CASSQSGLRGQGEGDEQFF
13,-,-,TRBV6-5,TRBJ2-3,TGTGCCAGCAGAAGAGCGAGCACAGATACGCAGTATTTT,CASRRASTDTQYF
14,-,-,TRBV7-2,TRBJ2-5,TGTGCCAGCACCTCGTCGGGGGGCTGGGAGACCCAGTACTTC,CASTSSGGWETQYF
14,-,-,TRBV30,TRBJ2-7,TGTGCCTGGAGTGTGGGGCAGGCAAGAGGCGAGCAGTACTTC,CAWSVGQARGEQYF
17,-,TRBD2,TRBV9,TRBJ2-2,TGTGCCAGCAGCGTAGCCGGTAGCGGGGCTCTCACCGGGGAGCTGTTTTTT,CASSVAGSGALTGELFF
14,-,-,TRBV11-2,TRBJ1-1,TGTGCCAGCAGCTTCTCGACAGTGAACACTGAAGCTTTCTTT,CASSFSTVNTEAFF
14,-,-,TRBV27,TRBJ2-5,TGTGCCAGCATATATGAGGGGGTCCAAGAGACCCAGTACTTC,CASIYEGVQETQYF
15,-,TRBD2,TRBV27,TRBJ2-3,TGTGCCAGCAGTTTAGGCGGGGGGGCCTGGGATACGCAGTATTTT,CASSLGGGAWDTQYF
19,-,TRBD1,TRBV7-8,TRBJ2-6,TGTGCCAGCAGCTCGATAACGGGACAGGTGAAAGCTGGGGCCAACGTCCTGACTTTC,CASSSITGQVKAGANVLTF
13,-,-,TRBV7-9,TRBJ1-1,TGTGCCAGCAGCTTATACATGAACACTGAAGCTTTCTTT,CASSLYMNTEAFF
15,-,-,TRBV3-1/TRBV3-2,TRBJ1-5,TGTGCCAGCAGCCCAGGTAGTCAACCTAATCAGCCCCAGCATTTT,CASSPGSQPNQPQHF
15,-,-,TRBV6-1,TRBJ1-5,TGTGCCAGCAGTGAAGTTCAGGGCTCAGGGCAGCCCCAGCATTTT,CASSEVQGSGQPQHF
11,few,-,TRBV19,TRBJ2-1,TGTGCCAGTAGGGAGAGAAATGAGCAGTTCTTC,CASRERNEQFF
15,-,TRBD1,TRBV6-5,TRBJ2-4,TGTGCCAGCAGTTACGTCGGGACAGGGTATTCCATTCAGTACTTC,CASSYVGTGYSIQYF
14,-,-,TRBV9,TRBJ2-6,TGTGCCAGCAGCCCAATCTCTGGGGCCAACGTCCTGACTTTC,CASSPISGANVLTF
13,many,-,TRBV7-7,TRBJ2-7,TGTGCCAGCAGCTTAGGGGAGACCTACGAGCAGTACTTC,CASSLGETYEQYF
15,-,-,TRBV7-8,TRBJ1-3,TGTGCCAGCAGCTCCGATTCAGGGGATGGAAACACCATATATTTT,CASSSDSGDGNTIYF
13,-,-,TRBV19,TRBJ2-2,TGTGCCAGCGCTGACAGGTCGGTCGGGGAGCTGTTTTTT,CASADRSVGELFF
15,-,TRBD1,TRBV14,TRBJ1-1,TGTGCCAGCAGCCAGTTGGGACAGGTCAAACCTGAAGCTTTCTTT,CASSQLGQVKPEAFF
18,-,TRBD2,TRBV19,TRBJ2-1,TGTGCCAGTAGTATAACACTAGCGGGAGGAGGTACCTACAATGAGCAGTTCTTC,CASSITLAGGGTYNEQFF
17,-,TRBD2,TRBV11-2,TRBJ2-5,TGTGCCAGCAGCTTAGGGGGGACTAGCGGGGTCCAAGAGACCCAGTACTTC,CASSLGGTSGVQETQYF
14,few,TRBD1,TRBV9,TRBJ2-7,TGTGCCAGCAGCGCAGGGGGCAGTCTCTACGAGCAGTACTTC,CASSAGGSLYEQYF
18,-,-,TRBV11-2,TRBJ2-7,TGTGCCAGCAGCTTAGATCTTGGGGCGCCAGGGAACACCTACGAGCAGTACTTC,CASSLDLGAPGNTYEQYF
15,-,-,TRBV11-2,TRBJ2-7,TGTGCCAGCAGCTTAGAGGCCAGGGTGGACTACGAGCAGTACTTC,CASSLEARVDYEQYF
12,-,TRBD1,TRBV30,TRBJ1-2,TGTGCCTGGGACAGGGGGCTGGGTGGCTACACCTTC,CAWDRGLGGYTF
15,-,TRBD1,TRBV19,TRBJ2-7,TGTGCCAGTAGTAGGGCGGGACAGGGCTACTACGAGCAGTACTTC,CASSRAGQGYYEQYF
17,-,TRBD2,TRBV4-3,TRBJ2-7,TGCGCCAGCAGCCAAGATTTGGAGCGGGAGGGCCCCTACGAGCAGTACTTC,CASSQDLEREGPYEQYF
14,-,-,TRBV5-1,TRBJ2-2,TGCGCCAGCAGCTTAGCGGGTAACACCGGGGAGCTGTTTTTT,CASSLAGNTGELFF
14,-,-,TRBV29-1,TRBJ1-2,TGCAGCACACTTAGTCGGGGGGCGTTATCTGGCTACACCTTC,CSTLSRGALSGYTF
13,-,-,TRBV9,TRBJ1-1,TGTGCCAGCAGCCGCGACGAGGAGGCTGAAGCTTTCTTT,CASSRDEEAEAFF
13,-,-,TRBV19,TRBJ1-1,TGTGCCAGTAGCTCTACAGGAGATACTGAAGCTTTCTTT,CASSSTGDTEAFF
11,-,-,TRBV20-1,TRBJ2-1,TGCAGTGCTAGAGAGGGGGGGCGGTGGTTCTTC,CSAREGGRWFF
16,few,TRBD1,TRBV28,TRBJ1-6,TGTGCCAGCAGTTCCCCGGGACAGGGCTATAATTCACCCCTCCACTTT,CASSSPGQGYNSPLHF
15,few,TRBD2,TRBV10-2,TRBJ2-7,TGCGCCAGCAGTGAGCGGCCAGGGAGGGACGACGAGCAGTACTTC,CASSERPGRDDEQYF
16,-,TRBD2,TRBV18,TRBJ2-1,TGTGCCAGCTCACCACCAGTAGCGGGACCAACGGGTGAGCAGTTCTTC,CASSPPVAGPTGEQFF
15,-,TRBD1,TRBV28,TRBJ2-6,TGTGCCAGCAGTGAACAGGGGGCCGGGGCCAACGTCCTGACTTTC,CASSEQGAGANVLTF
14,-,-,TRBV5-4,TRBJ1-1,TGTGCCAGCAGCCCCGTCAGTGTGAACACTGAAGCTTTCTTT,CASSPVSVNTEAFF
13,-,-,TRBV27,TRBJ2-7,TGTGCCAGCAGTAAAAGGGGTCTCGACGAGCAGTACTTC,CASSKRGLDEQYF
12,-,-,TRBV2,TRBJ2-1,TGTGCCAGCAGTGGCTTGGACAGTGAGCAGTTCTTC,CASSGLDSEQFF